These 19 T cell receptor beta chains came from one sample sequenced in a study of T-cell reconstitution after alpha-beta-depleted transplantation in children. Unique molecular identifiers were used in preparing the TCRbeta library. One entry per CDR3 protein results from TCRdb running MiXCR on the PCR reads. The sample holds about 980,000 distinct CDR3 sequences, roughly 29% seen once. The sequencing here drew on PBMCs, mostly from graft donor cells, taken 360 days after TCRalphabeta/CD19-depleted stem cell transplant. These TCRs come from a boy less than two years old who had a stem cell transplant for SCID, so the T cells may come from the graft donor.

The V gene is TRBV20-1, the J gene TRBJ2-5; 7 nucleotides agree with TRBD1. Germline V gene lookup returns CDR1 DFQATT and CDR2 SNEGSKA (reference sequence). CDR3 length: 14 residues. After removal of 0 bases from V and 5 bases from J, the junction contained 6 bases not matched to a gene. The CDR3 here is CSARDWTGWETQYF. CDR3 nucleotide sequence: TGCAGTGCTAGAGATTGGACAGGTTGGGAGACCCAGTACTTC.

J is TRBJ2-7 and V is TRBV20-1, with D perhaps matching TRBD2 (7 bases). This CDR3 has 14 amino acids. Trimming pared 1 base from V and 0 bases from J, leaving 10 bases between. Germline CDR1 reads DFQATT; CDR2 reads SNEGSKA (reference sequence). This CDR3 reads CSARAGGHSYEQYF. The CDR3 nucleotides read TGCAGTGCTAGAGCGGGGGGCCACTCCTACGAGCAGTACTTC.

The CDR3 region has the DNA TGTGCCAGCAGCCAAGATCCAAGACTAGGTTCCCAGCGGGGGAACTACAATGAGCAGTTCTTC. Protein: CASSQDPRLGSQRGNYNEQFF. The V gene is TRBV3-1, the J gene TRBJ2-1, with 8 bases lining up with TRBD2. J was trimmed by 3 bases and V by 0 bases; bases with no gene match: 19. CDR1 and CDR2 from the germline V gene are LGHDT and YNNKEL (reference sequence). The length of the CDR3 is 21 residues.

Only one count was recorded for this clonotype. The chain combines TRBV12-3 or TRBV12-4 with TRBJ1-1; D gene unclear. With 3 bases removed from V and 2 bases from J, the gap between germline ends came to 10 bases. This CDR3 is 14 amino acids long. This CDR3 is CASSFSSGNTEAFF. As DNA, the CDR3 is TGTGCCAGCAGTTTTTCCTCAGGCAACACTGAAGCTTTCTTT.

This chain links TRBV2 with TRBJ2-3; 15 bases fit TRBD2. With V trimmed by 6 bases and J by 2 bases, 9 bases remained unmatched. CDR1 and CDR2 (germline): SNHLY, FYNNEI. This CDR3 is built from 18 residues. As DNA, the CDR3 is TGTGCCAGCAGGGGCGGTGGACTAGCGGGGGGGTCCACAGATACGCAGTATTTT. It specifies CASRGGGLAGGSTDTQYF.

The chain recombines TRBV12-3 or TRBV12-4 with TRBJ2-7, with TRBD2 matching 10 bases. J was trimmed by 2 bases and V by 6 bases; bases with no gene match: 7. The CDR3 is 15 amino acids. The CDR3 region is CASSLSGGEPYEQYF. CDR3 nucleotide sequence: TGTGCCAGCAGCCTAAGCGGGGGGGAGCCCTACGAGCAGTACTTC.

The rearrangement joins TRBV29-1 to TRBJ2-3; 7 bases align to TRBD1. Germline V gene sequence: CDR1 SQVTM, CDR2 ANQGSEA. Trimming took 0 bases from V and 6 from J; bases not matched to a gene: 12. This CDR3 contains 16 residues. CDR3 in amino acids: CSVEDGGDSAGDTQYF. Written as DNA, the CDR3 is TGCAGCGTTGAAGATGGTGGGGACAGCGCCGGGGATACGCAGTATTTT.

The chain uses TRBV11-1 and TRBJ2-2; 9 nucleotides align to TRBD1. The CDR3 consists of 18 residues. The junction had 14 bases not matched to a gene; V was cut back by 5 bases and J by 4 bases. CDR1 is SGHAT, CDR2 FQDESV, per germline (reference sequence). CDR3 loop: CASSMPPGGTGSTGELFF. The CDR3 DNA reads TGTGCCAGCAGCATGCCCCCCGGCGGGACAGGGAGCACCGGGGAGCTGTTTTTT.

The CDR3 nucleotides read TGCGCCAGCAGTTTGAGGGACCTCCTGGACGAGCAGTACTTC. This gives the protein CASSLRDLLDEQYF. This chain uses TRBV5-1 with TRBJ2-7, with D possibly called TRBD1 or TRBD2 (5 bases each). Germline values: CDR1 SGHRS, CDR2 YFSETQ. V lost 5 bases and J lost 5, with 17 bases in between. The CDR3 runs to 14 residues.

This clonotype appeared many times. In nucleotides, the CDR3 is TGTGCCAGCAGCCCCCGGGACCTCTACGAGCAGTACTTC. Its protein is CASSPRDLYEQYF. The chain employs TRBV6-6 and TRBJ2-7; D is possibly TRBD1 or TRBD2 (5 bases each). V gave up 6 bases and J gave up 3 bases, with 12 bases separating them. Germline lookup yields CDR1 MNHNY and CDR2 SVGAGI (reference sequence). The length of the CDR3 is 13 residues.

This clonotype was observed a few times. The chain links TRBV21-1 to TRBJ2-7; TRBD2, as called in the table, went unchecked against the DNA. TRBV21-1 has pseudogene status. This CDR3 is 16 amino acids long. The CDR3: CASSIGLPTGVYEQYF. The CDR3 DNA follows: TGTGCCAGCAGCATTGGCCTCCCAACGGGGGTATACGAGCAGTACTTC.

This clonotype has just a few counts. The chain has TRBV5-1 and TRBJ2-7; D not certain. Trimming removed 0 bases at V and 3 bases at J, with 10 bases between. The CDR3 is 14 amino acids. Germline CDR1 and CDR2: SGHRS and YFSETQ. The CDR3: CASSLVGYYYEQYF. In DNA, the CDR3 is TGCGCCAGCAGCTTGGTGGGCTACTACTACGAGCAGTACTTC.

V is TRBV2 and J is TRBJ1-5; D uncertain. V was pared by 8 bases and J by 7 bases, with 18 bases between. Germline V lookup: CDR1 SNHLY, CDR2 FYNNEI. The CDR3 extends over 14 amino acids. The CDR3 reads CASGRGGVRQPQHF. CDR3 DNA sequence: TGTGCCAGCGGCCGAGGCGGGGTCCGGCAGCCCCAGCATTTT. The whole variable domain, filled in from reference TRBV2 and TRBJ1-5, reads EPEVTQTPSHQVTQMGQEVILRCVPISNHLYFYWYRQILGQKVEFLVSFYNNEISEKSEIFDDQFSVERPDGSNFTLKIRSTKLEDSAMYFCASGRGGVRQPQHFGDGTRLSIL.

The chain combines TRBV12-3 or TRBV12-4 with TRBJ2-7, with 8 bases matching TRBD1. The V and J ends lost 6 bases and 1 base, in that order; junction bases with no gene match: 8. The CDR3 is 15 amino acids. The CDR3 DNA follows: TGTGCCAGCAGAGGCCCGGACAGGGTTTCCTACGAGCAGTACTTC. Its protein is CASRGPDRVSYEQYF.

This CDR3 is CASSLWSEGNEQFF. As DNA, the CDR3 is TGTGCCAGCAGTTTATGGTCCGAAGGAAATGAGCAGTTCTTC. The V gene is TRBV27, the J gene TRBJ2-1, with D unresolved. The CDR3 loop spans 14 amino acids. Trimming pared 1 base from V and 7 bases from J, leaving 11 bases between. Germline CDR1 reads MNHEY; CDR2 reads SMNVEV (reference sequence).

This chain connects TRBV18 to TRBJ2-7; D not certain. This CDR3 contains 13 residues. Germline V gene data show CDR1 as KGHSH and CDR2 as LQKENI. Trimming took off 1 base at V and 5 bases at J, with 9 bases between the two ends. The CDR3 protein is CASSPLGRDEQYF. The CDR3, as DNA: TGTGCCAGCTCACCACTGGGAAGGGACGAGCAGTACTTC.

This chain uses TRBV7-9 with TRBJ2-5; no firm D call. V was shortened by 1 base and J by 2 bases, with 14 bases between the two germline ends. The CDR3 spans 16 residues. CDR1 SEHNR and CDR2 FQNEAQ come from the germline V gene (reference sequence). DNA of the CDR3: TGTGCCAGCAGCTTAGGGTCCCGCCGGCGGCAAGAGACCCAGTACTTC. Its protein is CASSLGSRRRQETQYF. The full variable domain, with the rest looked up from reference TRBV7-9 and TRBJ2-5, is DTGVSQNPRHKITKRGQNVTFRCDPISEHNRLYWYRQTLGQGPEFLTYFQNEAQLEKSRLLSDRFSAERPKGSFSTLEIQRTEQGDSAMYLCASSLGSRRRQETQYFGPGTRLLVL.

This clonotype turned up a few times. The chain is built from TRBV20-1 and TRBJ2-3, with D perhaps TRBD2 (5 bases). This CDR3 has 14 amino acids. The V end was cut by 5 bases, the J end by 4 bases, with 16 bases between. Germline CDR1 DFQATT, CDR2 SNEGSKA (reference sequence). The CDR3 nucleotides are TGCAGTGCTGGATACCTTACGGGGTCAGATACGCAGTATTTT. It translates to CSAGYLTGSDTQYF.

V gene TRBV4-1 combines with J gene TRBJ1-4; TRBD1 matches 8 bases. V was clipped by 3 bases and J by 8 bases; unmatched bases: 11. The CDR3 is 16 amino acids. CDR1 is MGHRA and CDR2 is YSYEKL in the germline V gene. CDR3 region: CASSHGGGTGGEKLFF. The CDR3 DNA reads TGCGCCAGCAGCCATGGGGGCGGGACAGGAGGCGAAAAACTGTTTTTT.